Listed below are T cell receptor beta chains from one sample, sequenced in a study of T-cell memory formation after mild COVID-19. TCRdb ran MiXCR on the 5' RACE reads and lists one entry per CDR3 protein. The sample has around 530,000 distinct CDR3 sequences; roughly a fifth are singletons. Specimen: PBMCs or a T cell subset sorted from them (not recorded which). Receptors originate from an adult woman who had mild COVID-19 (a few samples of this study predate the infection). Cell type and time point are not known. The CDR3 runs from the conserved cysteine through the conserved F or W. A D gene is named only where the DNA matches it firmly. The size field is filled for only some rows; it gives once, few, many or a size class.

clone_size	v_call	j_call	d_call	cdr3_aa	cdr3_nt
NA	TRBV7-2	TRBJ2-3	NA	CASRPQTTDTQYF	TGTGCCTCCCGCCCCCAGACCACAGATACGCAGTATTTT
NA	TRBV5-1	TRBJ1-4	NA	CASSLDGQANEKLFF	TGCGCCAGCAGCTTGGACGGGCAGGCTAATGAAAAACTGTTTTTT
many	TRBV5-5	TRBJ1-1	NA	CASSAQGTEAFF	TGTGCCAGCAGCGCACAGGGCACTGAAGCTTTCTTT
NA	TRBV29-1	TRBJ1-4	NA	CSVAGVGEKLFF	TGCAGCGTTGCAGGGGTTGGGGAAAAACTGTTTTTT
NA	TRBV10-3	TRBJ2-5	NA	CAISERWGHNQETQYF	TGTGCCATCAGTGAGAGGTGGGGGCACAACCAAGAGACCCAGTACTTC
few	TRBV6-2/TRBV6-3	TRBJ1-5	NA	CASSYRQVLGDRPQHF	TGTGCCAGCAGTTACCGACAGGTCTTGGGAGATCGGCCCCAGCATTTT
NA	TRBV7-9	TRBJ2-2	TRBD2	CASRGSRNTGELFF	TGTGCCAGCCGCGGGAGTAGAAACACCGGGGAGCTGTTTTTT
few	TRBV9	TRBJ2-7	NA	CASSVTPAYEQYF	TGTGCCAGCAGCGTAACTCCAGCCTACGAGCAGTACTTC
few	TRBV5-5	TRBJ1-1	TRBD1	CASSPGQGASNTEAFF	TGTGCCAGCAGCCCCGGACAGGGGGCTTCGAACACTGAAGCTTTCTTT
NA	TRBV5-1	TRBJ2-1	NA	CASSPGPDNEQFF	TGCGCCAGCAGCCCGGGACCCGACAATGAGCAGTTCTTC
few	TRBV7-3	TRBJ2-3	TRBD1	CASSLLPEGGRPTSTDTQYF	TGTGCCAGCAGCTTATTACCAGAAGGGGGCCGCCCTACTAGCACAGATACGCAGTATTTT
NA	TRBV20-1	TRBJ2-2	NA	CSARDPDSHTGELFF	TGCAGTGCTAGGGATCCTGACAGTCACACCGGGGAGCTGTTTTTT
NA	TRBV10-3	TRBJ1-5	NA	CAISESLLEPSNQPQHF	TGTGCCATCAGTGAGAGTTTGTTGGAACCTAGCAATCAGCCCCAGCATTTT
NA	TRBV19	TRBJ2-6	NA	CASRGASSGANVLTF	TGTGCCAGTAGGGGGGCGTCCTCTGGGGCCAACGTCCTGACTTTC
few	TRBV19	TRBJ1-4	NA	CASSLHRNEKLFF	TGTGCCAGTAGCCTGCACCGGAATGAAAAACTGTTTTTT
NA	TRBV5-4	TRBJ2-3	TRBD2	CASSLNPPGLAGVKGDTQYF	TGTGCCAGCAGCTTGAATCCGCCGGGACTAGCGGGAGTGAAGGGAGATACGCAGTATTTT
few	TRBV5-1	TRBJ1-1	TRBD1	CASSVGQGTEAFF	TGCGCCAGCAGCGTGGGACAGGGCACTGAAGCTTTCTTT
few	TRBV9	TRBJ1-3	NA	CASSVVASGGNTIYF	TGTGCCAGCAGCGTAGTAGCCTCGGGAGGAAACACCATATATTTT
NA	TRBV29-1	TRBJ2-2	TRBD2	CSVESGAANTGELFF	TGCAGCGTTGAAAGCGGGGCAGCGAACACCGGGGAGCTGTTTTTT
NA	TRBV29-1	TRBJ2-7	NA	CSPPANSPYEQYF	TGCAGCCCACCCGCGAACTCTCCCTACGAGCAGTACTTC
NA	TRBV15	TRBJ2-7	NA	CATSRDARPGRGTVEQYF	TGTGCCACCAGCAGAGATGCCCGCCCGGGTCGGGGGACCGTAGAGCAGTACTTC
few	TRBV6-5	TRBJ2-7	NA	CASSSYDGGPYEQYF	TGTGCCAGCAGTTCCTACGACGGCGGACCCTACGAGCAGTACTTC
few	TRBV18	TRBJ2-7	NA	CASSSKTVAPSYEQYF	TGTGCCAGCTCATCGAAGACAGTCGCCCCTTCCTACGAGCAGTACTTC
few	TRBV12-3/TRBV12-4	TRBJ2-7	NA	CASSFGARGNEQYF	TGTGCCAGCAGTTTCGGCGCCAGGGGAAACGAGCAGTACTTC
NA	TRBV6-1	TRBJ1-5	NA	CASSVGAAQPQHF	TGTGCCAGCAGTGTGGGCGCAGCTCAGCCCCAGCATTTT
NA	TRBV5-1	TRBJ2-1	NA	CASSLGSDNEQFF	TGCGCCAGCAGCTTGGGAAGCGACAATGAGCAGTTCTTC
NA	TRBV30	TRBJ2-5	NA	CAWRRGNQTQYF	TGTGCCTGGAGGAGAGGGAACCAGACCCAGTACTTC
NA	TRBV18	TRBJ1-1	NA	CASSPPETGYSNTEAFF	TGTGCCAGCTCACCCCCCGAAACTGGGTATTCGAACACTGAAGCTTTCTTT
few	TRBV7-2	TRBJ2-3	TRBD2	CASSWGGSGITDTQYF	TGTGCCAGCAGCTGGGGGGGGAGCGGGATCACAGATACGCAGTATTTT
few	TRBV7-6	TRBJ1-4	NA	CASSVRINEKLFF	TGTGCCAGCAGCGTTCGGATTAATGAAAAACTGTTTTTT
few	TRBV3-1	TRBJ2-4	NA	CASSQENIQYF	TGTGCCAGCAGCCAAGAGAACATTCAGTACTTC
NA	TRBV7-6	TRBJ2-2	NA	CASSFVYKSGELFF	TGTGCCAGCAGCTTTGTATACAAGTCCGGGGAGCTGTTTTTT
few	TRBV5-1	TRBJ2-3	TRBD1	CASMKDRDTDTQYF	TGCGCCAGCATGAAGGACAGGGACACAGATACGCAGTATTTT
few	TRBV3-1	TRBJ1-2	NA	CASSQPSTGANYGYTF	TGTGCCAGCAGCCAACCTTCGACAGGAGCTAACTATGGCTACACCTTC
few	TRBV7-8	TRBJ2-5	TRBD1	CASSLGKNRGRLETQYF	TGTGCCAGCAGCTTAGGGAAGAACAGGGGGCGACTTGAGACCCAGTACTTC
NA	TRBV19	TRBJ2-7	TRBD2	CASRPRVGIAGGYEQYF	TGTGCCAGTAGACCCCGGGTTGGGATTGCGGGGGGGTACGAGCAGTACTTC
NA	TRBV20-1	TRBJ2-7	NA	CSARGQGKTYEQYF	TGCAGTGCTAGAGGGCAGGGGAAGACCTACGAGCAGTACTTC
NA	TRBV12-3/TRBV12-4	TRBJ2-7	NA	CASSLSRRDSRYEQYF	TGTGCCAGCAGTTTATCCCGCAGGGATAGTCGCTACGAGCAGTACTTC
few	TRBV24-1	TRBJ2-2	TRBD1	CATSKRGGATNTGELFF	TGTGCCACCAGCAAGAGAGGGGGCGCGACGAACACCGGGGAGCTGTTTTTT
many	TRBV4-2	TRBJ2-7	TRBD2	CASSQGTSESYEQYF	TGTGCCAGCAGCCAGGGGACTAGCGAGTCCTACGAGCAGTACTTC
few	TRBV12-3/TRBV12-4	TRBJ2-5	NA	CASSLLGGNQETQYF	TGTGCCAGCAGTTTACTTGGCGGGAATCAAGAGACCCAGTACTTC
few	TRBV7-2	TRBJ1-1	NA	CASSPSGLENTEAFF	TGTGCCAGCAGCCCCTCAGGCTTGGAGAACACTGAAGCTTTCTTT
few	TRBV20-1	TRBJ2-1	TRBD2	CSSLEASGGLPYNEQFF	TGCAGCTCGCTGGAGGCTAGCGGGGGACTACCCTACAATGAGCAGTTCTTC
few	TRBV6-5	TRBJ2-2	TRBD1	CASGDRVGELFF	TGTGCCAGCGGTGACAGGGTCGGGGAGCTGTTTTTT
NA	TRBV15	TRBJ2-7	TRBD1	CATSGYRGTYEQYF	TGTGCCACCAGCGGATACAGGGGAACCTACGAGCAGTACTTC
NA	TRBV7-3	TRBJ2-3	TRBD2	CASSLSGSGTDTQYF	TGTGCCAGCAGCTTAAGCGGGAGTGGAACAGATACGCAGTATTTT
few	TRBV24-1	TRBJ2-7	TRBD1	CATSDQGAYEQYF	TGTGCCACCAGTGACCAGGGGGCCTACGAGCAGTACTTC
NA	TRBV20-1	TRBJ1-6	NA	CSAHGDPAQMSLHF	TGCAGTGCTCACGGTGATCCGGCCCAGATGTCCCTCCACTTT
few	TRBV7-6	TRBJ2-7	NA	CASSESTPGYEQYF	TGTGCCAGCAGCGAAAGCACTCCAGGGTACGAGCAGTACTTC
NA	TRBV12-3/TRBV12-4	TRBJ2-2	TRBD2	CASSRTSVTGELFF	TGTGCCAGCAGCCGGACTAGCGTGACCGGGGAGCTGTTTTTT
NA	TRBV29-1	TRBJ1-1	TRBD1	CSVVPGQGRGNTEAFF	TGCAGCGTTGTCCCCGGACAGGGGCGAGGAAACACTGAAGCTTTCTTT
NA	TRBV7-3	TRBJ2-1	TRBD2	CASSLLPGLAGVEEQFF	TGTGCCAGCAGCTTACTCCCGGGACTAGCGGGAGTAGAAGAGCAGTTCTTC
few	TRBV28	TRBJ2-4	NA	CASRDSFLAKNIQYF	TGTGCCAGCAGGGATTCGTTTCTAGCCAAAAACATTCAGTACTTC
few	TRBV18	TRBJ1-3	NA	CASSPVQGKGNTIYF	TGTGCCAGCTCACCAGTCCAGGGGAAGGGAAACACCATATATTTT
NA	TRBV7-2	TRBJ2-1	TRBD2	CASSLGGGTRGGQQFF	TGTGCCAGCAGCTTAGGGGGTGGGACTAGAGGAGGGCAGCAGTTCTTC